A selection of T cell receptor beta chains follows, all from one sample in a study of control samples from healthy donors and cancer patients. Using immunoSEQ multiplex PCR, the repertoire was profiled, and TCRdb retains in-frame clones only, with some absent. The sample has about 160,000 clones, 90% to 95% seen once. Sequencing input: blood. The source of these receptors is a middle-aged woman in good health. CDR3s include the opening cysteine and the closing phenylalanine or tryptophan. The order of the fields is CDR3 DNA, CDR3 protein, V gene, D gene, J gene, clone size. The D gene is left open where the match is weak. The size field is filled for only some rows; it gives once, few, many or a size class.

CDR3nt: TGTGCCATCACCTCGGGACTAACAGATACGCAGTATTTT; CDR3aa: CAITSGLTDTQYF; v_gene: TRBV10-3; d_gene: TRBD2; j_gene: TRBJ2-3; abundance: .
CDR3nt: TGTGCCAGCAGCTTAGTATTGACGAATGAGCAGTTCTTC; CDR3aa: CASSLVLTNEQFF; v_gene: TRBV7-2; d_gene: .; j_gene: TRBJ2-1; abundance: once
CDR3nt: TGTGCCAGTAGTTTTCCAGGGGAGGCTGCAACTAATGAAAAACTGTTTTTT; CDR3aa: CASSFPGEAATNEKLFF; v_gene: TRBV19; d_gene: .; j_gene: TRBJ1-4; abundance: .
CDR3nt: TGTGCCAGCAGTTGGGGCGGTGGCAATCAGCCCCAGCATTTT; CDR3aa: CASSWGGGNQPQHF; v_gene: TRBV5-4; d_gene: .; j_gene: TRBJ1-5; abundance: .
CDR3nt: TGTGCCAGCAGTTTTCTCCCCCCGGGGGGCACTGAAGCTTTCTTT; CDR3aa: CASSFLPPGGTEAFF; v_gene: TRBV27; d_gene: .; j_gene: TRBJ1-1; abundance: .
CDR3nt: TGTGCCACCGAGGACAGATCCTACGAGCAGTACTTC; CDR3aa: CATEDRSYEQYF; v_gene: TRBV28; d_gene: .; j_gene: TRBJ2-7; abundance: .
CDR3nt: TGTGCCAGCAGTGAGTCGGCGAGTAATTCACCCCTCCACTTT; CDR3aa: CASSESASNSPLHF; v_gene: TRBV6-4; d_gene: .; j_gene: TRBJ1-6; abundance: .
CDR3nt: TGTGCCAGCAGCCGCGAATCCGGACCGAGATCTCGGGGGAACGAGCAGTACTTC; CDR3aa: CASSRESGPRSRGNEQYF; v_gene: TRBV3-1/TRBV3-2; d_gene: .; j_gene: TRBJ2-7; abundance: .
CDR3nt: TGCGCCAGCAGCCAAGATGGGACAGGGTTCACAGATACGCAGTATTTT; CDR3aa: CASSQDGTGFTDTQYF; v_gene: TRBV4-3; d_gene: TRBD1; j_gene: TRBJ2-3; abundance: .
CDR3nt: TGTGCCTGGAGGGGGGTAAACTATGGCTACACCTTC; CDR3aa: CAWRGVNYGYTF; v_gene: TRBV30; d_gene: .; j_gene: TRBJ1-2; abundance: .
CDR3nt: TGTGCCAGCTCCCCATACAGGGGGGCTAATGAAAAACTGTTTTTT; CDR3aa: CASSPYRGANEKLFF; v_gene: TRBV18; d_gene: TRBD1; j_gene: TRBJ1-4; abundance: .
CDR3nt: TGCGCCAGCAGCTCAGAATCAGCTGAGACCCAGTACTTC; CDR3aa: CASSSESAETQYF; v_gene: TRBV5-1; d_gene: .; j_gene: TRBJ2-5; abundance: once
CDR3nt: TGTGCCAGCTCACCAGTTCCAGGCCGGAACACTGAAGCTTTCTTT; CDR3aa: CASSPVPGRNTEAFF; v_gene: TRBV18; d_gene: .; j_gene: TRBJ1-1; abundance: .
CDR3nt: TGTGCCAGCAGCTTAGCCCCAGGACAGGGCCGTACCAGCTCCTACGAGCAGTACTTC; CDR3aa: CASSLAPGQGRTSSYEQYF; v_gene: TRBV7-2; d_gene: TRBD1; j_gene: TRBJ2-7; abundance: .
CDR3nt: TGTGCCAGCAGTTCTCAGGGATCCTCTAACTATGGCTACACCTTC; CDR3aa: CASSSQGSSNYGYTF; v_gene: TRBV5-5; d_gene: .; j_gene: TRBJ1-2; abundance: .
CDR3nt: TGTGCCAGCAGTTTCGGGGGCTACTATGGCTACACCTTC; CDR3aa: CASSFGGYYGYTF; v_gene: TRBV27; d_gene: .; j_gene: TRBJ1-2; abundance: .
CDR3nt: TGTGCCAGCAGCCAATCCCCTCGGGCCCAAGAGACCCAGTACTTC; CDR3aa: CASSQSPRAQETQYF; v_gene: TRBV3-1/TRBV3-2; d_gene: .; j_gene: TRBJ2-5; abundance: .
CDR3nt: TGTGCCAGCTCAAGTGATGCATCTCAGCCCCAGCATTTT; CDR3aa: CASSSDASQPQHF; v_gene: TRBV18; d_gene: .; j_gene: TRBJ1-5; abundance: .
CDR3nt: TGTGCCAGCAGTTACTTGGCAGGGACCTACGAGCAGTACTTC; CDR3aa: CASSYLAGTYEQYF; v_gene: TRBV6-5; d_gene: .; j_gene: TRBJ2-7; abundance: .
CDR3nt: TGTGCCAGCAGTTACGGAATCGGGCGGCGGATCAAACCCCTCCACTTT; CDR3aa: CASSYGIGRRIKPLHF; v_gene: TRBV6-2/TRBV6-3; d_gene: .; j_gene: TRBJ1-6; abundance: .
CDR3nt: TGTGCCAGCAGTTACCGGGGGGTGGGGACTGAAGCTTTCTTT; CDR3aa: CASSYRGVGTEAFF; v_gene: TRBV6-2/TRBV6-3; d_gene: .; j_gene: TRBJ1-1; abundance: .
CDR3nt: TGTGCCAGCAGCTTAAGCGAAGGGTGGAACTATGGCTACACCTTC; CDR3aa: CASSLSEGWNYGYTF; v_gene: TRBV7-2; d_gene: .; j_gene: TRBJ1-2; abundance: .
CDR3nt: TGTGCCTGGACGCCAGGGGATAATTCACCCCTCCACTTT; CDR3aa: CAWTPGDNSPLHF; v_gene: TRBV30; d_gene: .; j_gene: TRBJ1-6; abundance: .
CDR3nt: TGCGCCAGCAGACGGGCCGGGGAGCTGTTTTTT; CDR3aa: CASRRAGELFF; v_gene: TRBV5-1; d_gene: .; j_gene: TRBJ2-2; abundance: .
CDR3nt: TGCAGCGTTTCCGGGGGCGAGGAGACCCAGTACTTC; CDR3aa: CSVSGGEETQYF; v_gene: TRBV29-1; d_gene: .; j_gene: TRBJ2-5; abundance: .
CDR3nt: TGTGCCAGCAGCGTAGGCCCCAATATGGGAAGCTCCTACAATGAGCAGTTCTTC; CDR3aa: CASSVGPNMGSSYNEQFF; v_gene: TRBV9; d_gene: .; j_gene: TRBJ2-1; abundance: .
CDR3nt: TGTGCCACTACCGGGACAGGGTTAGATACGCAGTATTTT; CDR3aa: CATTGTGLDTQYF; v_gene: TRBV10-3; d_gene: TRBD1; j_gene: TRBJ2-3; abundance: .
CDR3nt: TGCAGCGTCCGGACAGGGGGGAACACTGAAGCTTTCTTT; CDR3aa: CSVRTGGNTEAFF; v_gene: TRBV29-1; d_gene: TRBD1; j_gene: TRBJ1-1; abundance: .
CDR3nt: TGCGCCAGCAGCCTTTGGACAGGTTCCAATGAAAAACTGTTTTTT; CDR3aa: CASSLWTGSNEKLFF; v_gene: TRBV5-1; d_gene: TRBD1; j_gene: TRBJ1-4; abundance: .
CDR3nt: TGTGCCAGCAGCGTATCGGGGGACAGCAATCAGCCCCAGCATTTT; CDR3aa: CASSVSGDSNQPQHF; v_gene: TRBV9; d_gene: .; j_gene: TRBJ1-5; abundance: .
CDR3nt: TGCAGCGTTGAAGAGGGACAGACACAGCATTTT; CDR3aa: CSVEEGQTQHF; v_gene: TRBV29-1; d_gene: TRBD1; j_gene: TRBJ1-5; abundance: .